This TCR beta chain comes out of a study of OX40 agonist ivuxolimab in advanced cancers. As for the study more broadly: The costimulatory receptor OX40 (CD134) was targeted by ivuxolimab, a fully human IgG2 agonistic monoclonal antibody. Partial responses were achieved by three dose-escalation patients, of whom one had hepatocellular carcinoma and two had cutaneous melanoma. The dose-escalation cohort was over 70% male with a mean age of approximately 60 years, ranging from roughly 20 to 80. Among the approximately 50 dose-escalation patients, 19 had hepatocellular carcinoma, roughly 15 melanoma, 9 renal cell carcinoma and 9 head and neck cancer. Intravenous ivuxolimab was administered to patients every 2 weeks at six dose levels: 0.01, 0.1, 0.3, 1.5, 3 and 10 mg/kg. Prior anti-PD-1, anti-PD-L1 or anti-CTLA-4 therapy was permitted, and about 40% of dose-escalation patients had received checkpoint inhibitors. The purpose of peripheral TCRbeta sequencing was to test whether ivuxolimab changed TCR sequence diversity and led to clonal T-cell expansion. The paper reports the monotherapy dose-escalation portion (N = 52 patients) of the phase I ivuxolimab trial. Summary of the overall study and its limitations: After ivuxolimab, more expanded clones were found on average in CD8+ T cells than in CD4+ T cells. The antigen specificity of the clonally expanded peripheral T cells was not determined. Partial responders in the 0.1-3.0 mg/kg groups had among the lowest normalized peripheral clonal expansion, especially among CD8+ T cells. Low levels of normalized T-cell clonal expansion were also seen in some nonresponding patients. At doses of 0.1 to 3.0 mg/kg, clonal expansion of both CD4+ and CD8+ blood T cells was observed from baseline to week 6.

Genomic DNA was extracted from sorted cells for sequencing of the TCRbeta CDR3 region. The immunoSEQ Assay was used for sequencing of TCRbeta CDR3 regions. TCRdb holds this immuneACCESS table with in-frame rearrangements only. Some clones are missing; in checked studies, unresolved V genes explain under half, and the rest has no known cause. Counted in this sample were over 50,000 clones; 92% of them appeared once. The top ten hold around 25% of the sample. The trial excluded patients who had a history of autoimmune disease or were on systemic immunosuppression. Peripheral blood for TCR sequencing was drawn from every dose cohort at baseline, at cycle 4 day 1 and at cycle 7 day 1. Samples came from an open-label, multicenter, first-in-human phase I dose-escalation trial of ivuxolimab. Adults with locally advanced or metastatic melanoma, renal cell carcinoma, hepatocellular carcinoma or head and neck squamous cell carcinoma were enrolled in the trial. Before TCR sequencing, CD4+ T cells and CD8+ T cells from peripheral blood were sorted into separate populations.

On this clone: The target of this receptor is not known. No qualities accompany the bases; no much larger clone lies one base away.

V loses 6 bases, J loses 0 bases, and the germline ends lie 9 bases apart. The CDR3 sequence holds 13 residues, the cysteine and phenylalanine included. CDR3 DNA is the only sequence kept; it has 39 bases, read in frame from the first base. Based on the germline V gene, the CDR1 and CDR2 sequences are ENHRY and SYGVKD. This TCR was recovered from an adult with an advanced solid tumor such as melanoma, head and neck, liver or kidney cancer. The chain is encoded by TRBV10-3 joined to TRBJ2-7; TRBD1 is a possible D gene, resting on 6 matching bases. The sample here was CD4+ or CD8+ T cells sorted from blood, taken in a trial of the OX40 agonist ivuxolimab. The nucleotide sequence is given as TGTGCCATCAGCGGGGACAACTCCTACGAGCAGTACTTC. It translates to CAISGDNSYEQYF.